This passage covers 28 T cell receptor beta chains from one sample sequenced in a study of cytomegalovirus exposure and HLA in healthy donors. A multiplex PCR was run with 60 Vbeta primers and 13 Jbeta primers. Only in-frame clones appear in the TCRdb table, and some are missing; sequencing was by immunoSEQ multiplex PCR. The sample has 85,000 to 90,000 clones; roughly 80% are singletons. Sequenced: PBMCs. The receptors come from a man aged 30-40 years in good health and CMV-seropositive.

This clone was observed a handful of times. The rearrangement links TRBV4-2 to TRBJ1-4, with D tentatively TRBD1 (6 bases). The CDR3 has 15 residues. The V gene's germline CDR1 is LGHNA and CDR2 YNFKEQ. The germline V and J ends were trimmed by 1 base and 8 bases, with 14 bases remaining between them. CDR3 loop: CASSQVLGGEEKLFF. CDR3 in DNA: TGTGCCAGCAGCCAAGTTTTAGGGGGTGAAGAAAAACTGTTTTTT.

The V gene is TRBV11-1, the J gene TRBJ2-3; 7 bases match TRBD2. CDR1 is SGHAT and CDR2 is FQDESV in the germline V gene (reference sequence). Trimming at V came to 2 bases and at J to 0 bases, leaving 5 bases not matched to a gene. CDR3 length: 16 residues. The CDR3 region has the DNA TGTGCCAGCAGCTTATTGGCGGGAGCTAGCACAGATACGCAGTATTTT. It codes for CASSLLAGASTDTQYF.

The V call is TRBV5-8, the J call TRBJ1-3; D gene ambiguous. The length of the CDR3 is 12 residues. Trimming cost V 4 bases and J 2 bases, with 4 bases left between them. Germline V gives CDR1 SGHTS, CDR2 YDEGEE. The DNA for the CDR3 is TGTGCCAGCAGCGCTACTGGAAACACCATATATTTT. It specifies CASSATGNTIYF.

V usage is TRBV29-1 and J usage is TRBJ2-7; TRBD1 agrees at 8 bases. This CDR3 is built from 14 residues. With V trimmed by 1 base and J by 0 bases, 2 bases remained unmatched. Germline CDR1 SQVTM, CDR2 ANQGSEA. The CDR3 spells CSVEGTGNSYEQYF. The CDR3 region has the DNA TGCAGCGTTGAAGGGACAGGGAACTCCTACGAGCAGTACTTC.

J is TRBJ2-1 and V is TRBV5-1; 7 bases are a match to TRBD1. CDR1 is SGHRS, CDR2 YFSETQ, per germline. The length of the CDR3 is 14 residues. Germline trimming cut 4 bases from V and 7 bases from J; bases unmatched to any gene: 8. The CDR3, as DNA: TGCGCCAGCAGCCCGCCGACAGGGCCTAATGAGCAGTTCTTC. This codes for CASSPPTGPNEQFF. Full variable domain (remainder filled in from reference TRBV5-1 and TRBJ2-1): KAGVTQTPRYLIKTRGQQVTLSCSPISGHRSVSWYQQTPGQGLQFLFEYFSETQRNKGNFPGRFSGRQFSNSRSEMNVSTLELGDSALYLCASSPPTGPNEQFFGPGTRLTVL.

This clone was seen a few times. V and J are TRBV7-2 and TRBJ1-6, with 9 bases fitting TRBD1. CDR1 and CDR2 from the germline V gene are SGHTA and FQGNSA. This CDR3 is built from 17 residues. Trimming at V came to 2 bases and at J to 9 bases, leaving 11 bases not matched to a gene. The CDR3 DNA reads as TGTGCCAGCAGCTTAAAGGGGGTCGGGACAGGGATTTCACCCCTCCACTTT. It translates to CASSLKGVGTGISPLHF.

In DNA, the CDR3 is TGTGCCAGCAGCCCGGGGAACACCGGGGAGCTGTTTTTT. Amino acid sequence: CASSPGNTGELFF. This chain links TRBV6-4 with TRBJ2-2; D is uncertain. Per the germline V gene, CDR1 is MRHNA and CDR2 is SNTAGT. The CDR3 spans 13 residues. Trimming cost V 6 bases and J 1 base, with 6 bases left between them.

This clone was detected only once. V is TRBV5-1 and J is TRBJ2-2; D remains ambiguous. Germline V gene sequence: CDR1 SGHRS, CDR2 YFSETQ. This CDR3 comprises 16 residues. Between the trimmed V and J ends, which lost 2 bases and 2 bases, there was a span of 13 bases. The CDR3 DNA is TGCGCCAGCAGCTTTCAGGTCTCAGAAAACACCGGGGAGCTGTTTTTT. Its protein product is CASSFQVSENTGELFF.

This clone was recorded once. V and J are TRBV19 and TRBJ2-7; 9 nucleotides agree with TRBD1. Germline V gene sequence: CDR1 LNHDA, CDR2 SQIVND (reference sequence). The length of the CDR3 is 15 residues. The ends lost 6 bases at V and 6 bases at J; junction bases unmatched: 12. CDR3 residues: CASRPPGQGFREQYF. The DNA for the CDR3 is TGTGCCAGTAGACCTCCGGGACAGGGCTTTCGCGAGCAGTACTTC.

V is TRBV10-3 and J is TRBJ1-2; 12 positions match TRBD1. Germline V gives CDR1 ENHRY, CDR2 SYGVKD. Losses at the gene ends were 4 bases for V and 7 bases for J; bases not matched to a gene: 7. This CDR3 comprises 15 residues. The CDR3, as DNA: TGTGCCATCAGTGGAGGGGGACAGGGGGCTGGTGGCTACACCTTC. Translation: CAISGGGQGAGGYTF.

CDR3 protein: CASSLWAGTNQPQHF. CDR3 sequence (DNA): TGTGCCAGCAGTTTATGGGCAGGGACTAATCAGCCCCAGCATTTT. The chain employs TRBV28 and TRBJ1-5; D may be TRBD1 (5 bases). Trimming pared 0 bases from V and 4 bases from J, leaving 10 bases between. The CDR3 loop spans 15 amino acids. From germline, CDR1 is MDHEN and CDR2 SYDVKM.

This rearrangement joins TRBV10-3 to TRBJ2-5; 10 bases line up with TRBD2. The J call is in doubt because the DNA end fits TRBJ2-7 better. The germline V gene has CDR1 ENHRY and CDR2 SYGVKD. There are 13 residues in the CDR3. The CDR3 loop is CAITSGSSYEQYF. The CDR3 DNA follows: TGTGCCATCACTAGCGGGAGCTCCTACGAGCAGTACTTC.

The chain is built from TRBV21-1 and TRBJ1-4; TRBD1 is the table's D call and was not checked against the DNA. TRBV21-1 is a documented pseudogene. The CDR3 spans 15 residues. CDR3 nucleotide sequence: TGTGCCAGCAGCAAACTGGACACGTTTAATGAAAAACTGTTTTTT. This encodes CASSKLDTFNEKLFF.

CDR3 nucleotides: TGTGCCAGCTCACCACAGGGACTAGCGGGGAAATACGAGCAGTACTTC. Encoded protein: CASSPQGLAGKYEQYF. This sequence joins TRBV18 and TRBJ2-7; 13 nucleotides agree with TRBD2. In germline, CDR1 is KGHSH, CDR2 LQKENI. This CDR3 contains 16 residues. Trimming took 1 base from V and 4 from J; bases not matched to a gene: 4.

The V call is TRBV6-5, the J call TRBJ2-5; D is possibly TRBD1 (5 bases). The CDR3 is 15 amino acids. The V gene lost 3 bases and the J gene lost 1 base, with 12 bases spanning the gap. CDR1 and CDR2 from the germline V gene are MNHEY and SVGAGI. Here the CDR3 reads CASSYGWGPQETQYF. The CDR3 DNA is TGTGCCAGCAGTTATGGGTGGGGCCCCCAAGAGACCCAGTACTTC.

The chain combines TRBV4-3 with TRBJ2-1, with 11 bases fitting TRBD2. Germline V lookup: CDR1 LGHNA, CDR2 YSLEER. V shed 0 bases and J 4 bases; nucleotides not matched to a gene: 14. The CDR3 extends over 20 amino acids. CDR3 DNA sequence: TGCGCCAGCAGCCAAGATATCCCAACGAGACTAGCGGGGAATTACAATGAGCAGTTCTTC. This gives the protein CASSQDIPTRLAGNYNEQFF.

The V call is TRBV13, the J call TRBJ2-1; 8 nucleotides line up with TRBD1. The germline V gene has CDR1 PRHDT and CDR2 FYEKMQ (reference sequence). J gave up 2 bases and V 5 bases, and 11 bases lay outside the gene matches. The CDR3 loop spans 17 amino acids. The CDR3 region has the DNA TGTGCCAGCAGCCCCCGCGGGGTCAGGGGGCCCTACAATGAGCAGTTCTTC. Translated, it gives CASSPRGVRGPYNEQFF.

The V and J genes are TRBV4-1 and TRBJ2-1; 12 positions match TRBD2. The CDR3 length is 15 residues. Trimming removed 4 bases from V and 3 bases from J; junction bases left unmatched: 1. Germline V CDR1 and CDR2: MGHRA, YSYEKL. In DNA, the CDR3 is TGCGCCAGCAGCCTGACTAGCGGGGGCTACAATGAGCAGTTCTTC. The encoded protein is CASSLTSGGYNEQFF.

The chain combines TRBV2 with TRBJ2-1; 9 nucleotides line up with TRBD1. The junction had 2 bases not matched to a gene; V was cut back by 4 bases and J by 4 bases. Germline V gives CDR1 SNHLY, CDR2 FYNNEI. The CDR3 extends over 14 amino acids. In nucleotides, the CDR3 is TGTGCCAGCAGTGTGGGACAGGGATACAATGAGCAGTTCTTC. Its protein product is CASSVGQGYNEQFF.

This clone was picked up a small number of times. One junction end does not reproduce the germline sequence, and a read error may be involved. The chain couples TRBV7-9 to TRBJ2-3; 12 bases are shared with TRBD2. The CDR3 runs to 16 residues. Germline V lookup: CDR1 SEHNR, CDR2 FQNEAQ (reference sequence). In DNA form, the CDR3 reads TGTTCCAGCAGCTCTAGACTAGCGGGGGTAGCAGATACGCAGTATTTT. This encodes CSSSSRLAGVADTQYF. Together with reference TRBV7-9 and TRBJ2-3, the CDR3 gives the full variable domain: DTGVSQNPRHKITKRGQNVTFRCDPISEHNRLYWYRQTLGQGPEFLTYFQNEAQLEKSRLLSDRFSAERPKGSFSTLEIQRTEQGDSAMYLCSSSSRLAGVADTQYFGPGTRLTVL.

The genes are TRBV5-1 and TRBJ1-1, with a possible D match to TRBD1 (6 bases). Germline CDR1 and CDR2: SGHRS and YFSETQ. The CDR3 consists of 14 residues. Trimming stripped 0 bases from V and 8 bases from J, with 14 bases between. The CDR3 region has the DNA TGCGCCAGCAGCTTGGCGGGGACATGGGACGAAGCTTTCTTT. Its translation is CASSLAGTWDEAFF. Complete variable domain (other parts from reference TRBV5-1 and TRBJ1-1): KAGVTQTPRYLIKTRGQQVTLSCSPISGHRSVSWYQQTPGQGLQFLFEYFSETQRNKGNFPGRFSGRQFSNSRSEMNVSTLELGDSALYLCASSLAGTWDEAFFGQGTRLTVV.

V gene TRBV28 combines with J gene TRBJ1-4; D uncertain. V lost 4 bases and J lost 1, with 7 bases in between. The CDR3 has 14 residues. The germline V gene has CDR1 MDHEN and CDR2 SYDVKM. DNA for the CDR3: TGTGCCAGCAGTTCCCCTCTAACTAATGAAAAACTGTTTTTT. It specifies CASSSPLTNEKLFF.

This chain joins TRBV19 and TRBJ2-1, with TRBD1 as a possible D gene (5 bases). The CDR3 runs 13 residues. Per the germline V gene, CDR1 is LNHDA and CDR2 is SQIVND (reference sequence). V dropped 7 bases and J dropped 4 bases, with 11 bases sitting between them. CDR3 nucleotide sequence: TGTGCCAGTACCGTAGCAGGGTACAATGAGCAGTTCTTC. It specifies CASTVAGYNEQFF.

The chain links TRBV11-3 to TRBJ2-3; tentatively, D is TRBD2 (6 bases). Looked up from germline, CDR1 is SGHNT and CDR2 is YENEEA. The V end lost 6 bases, the J end lost 1 base, and 14 bases lay between the germline ends. The CDR3 is 15 amino acids. The CDR3 coding sequence is TGTGCCAGCAGGGGGCGCAGGGAGGGCACAGATACGCAGTATTTT. Its protein product is CASRGRREGTDTQYF.

The chain employs TRBV5-1 and TRBJ1-2; weak D call: TRBD1 (6 bases). V gave up 4 bases and J gave up 2 bases, with 18 bases separating them. Looked up from germline, CDR1 is SGHRS and CDR2 is YFSETQ. This CDR3 spans 16 amino acids. The CDR3 DNA reads as TGCGCCAGCAGCCCGGCGGGGGCAGGGGCCAACTATGGCTACACCTTC. Translated: CASSPAGAGANYGYTF.

This clone has a handful of counts. V usage is TRBV6-5 and J usage is TRBJ2-2; TRBD2 might be the D (5 bases). The CDR3 is 13 amino acids. Between the trimmed V and J ends, which lost 5 bases and 3 bases, there was a span of 7 bases. CDR1 is MNHEY and CDR2 is SVGAGI in the germline V gene. CDR3 sequence reads: CASSDGDTGELFF. Here the CDR3 DNA reads TGTGCCAGCAGTGACGGGGACACCGGGGAGCTGTTTTTT.

In this sample, this clone turned up once. This chain connects TRBV7-9 to TRBJ2-3, with 7 bases identical to TRBD1. V lost 5 bases, J lost 3 bases, and 5 bases stayed unmatched. This CDR3 contains 14 residues. Germline CDR1 and CDR2: SEHNR and FQNEAQ (reference sequence). This chain's CDR3 is CASSPPGQTDTQYF. CDR3 sequence (DNA): TGTGCCAGCAGCCCTCCGGGACAGACAGATACGCAGTATTTT.

The J gene is TRBJ2-7, the V gene TRBV5-1; the match to TRBD2 covers 8 bases. The germline CDR1 and CDR2 sequences are SGHRS and YFSETQ. The CDR3 has 14 amino acids. Unmatched junction bases numbered 6, after V lost 4 bases and J lost 3 bases. CDR3 amino acids: CASSDGGVNYEQYF. For the CDR3, the DNA is TGCGCCAGCAGCGACGGGGGGGTAAACTACGAGCAGTACTTC. Looking up the rest from reference TRBV5-1 and TRBJ2-7 gives the full variable domain: KAGVTQTPRYLIKTRGQQVTLSCSPISGHRSVSWYQQTPGQGLQFLFEYFSETQRNKGNFPGRFSGRQFSNSRSEMNVSTLELGDSALYLCASSDGGVNYEQYFGPGTRLTVT.